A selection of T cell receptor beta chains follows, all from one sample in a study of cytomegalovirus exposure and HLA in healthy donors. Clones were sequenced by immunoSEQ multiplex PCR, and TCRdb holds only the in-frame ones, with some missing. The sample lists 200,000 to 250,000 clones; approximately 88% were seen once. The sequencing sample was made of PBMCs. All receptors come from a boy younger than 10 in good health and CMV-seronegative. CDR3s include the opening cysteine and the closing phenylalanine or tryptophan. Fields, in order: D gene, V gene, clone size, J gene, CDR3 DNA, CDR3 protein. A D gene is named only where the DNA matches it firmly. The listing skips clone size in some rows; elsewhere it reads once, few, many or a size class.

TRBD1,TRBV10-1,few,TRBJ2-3,TGCGCCAGCAGTGAGTTGACAGGGGGAAGAGATACGCAGTATTTT,CASSELTGGRDTQYF
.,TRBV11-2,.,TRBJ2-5,TGTGCCAGCAGCCAGGGACTTGAGGAGACCCAGTACTTC,CASSQGLEETQYF
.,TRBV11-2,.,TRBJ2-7,TGTGCCAGCAGCTTAGCGGCGGCTACCTACGAGCAGTACTTC,CASSLAAATYEQYF
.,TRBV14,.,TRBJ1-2,TGTGCCAGCAGCCAAGTACCCCGGCGGGGCTACACCTTC,CASSQVPRRGYTF
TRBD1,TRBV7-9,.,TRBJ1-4,TGTGCCAGCAGCCTAAACGGACAGGGGAGGAGAGGGGAAAAACTGTTTTTT,CASSLNGQGRRGEKLFF
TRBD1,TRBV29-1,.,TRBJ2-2,TGCAGCGTTTCGGGACAGGGGGGGGAGCTGTTTTTT,CSVSGQGGELFF
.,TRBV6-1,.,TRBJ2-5,TGTGCCAGCAGTGAAACTTTCGGGATGCAAGAGACCCAGTACTTC,CASSETFGMQETQYF
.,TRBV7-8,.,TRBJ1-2,TGTGCCAGCAGCTTAGACAGACATTCCTATGGCTACACCTTC,CASSLDRHSYGYTF
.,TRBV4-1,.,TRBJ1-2,TGCGCCAGCAGCCCTCGGGGGGCGGATGGCTACACCTTC,CASSPRGADGYTF
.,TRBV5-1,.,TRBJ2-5,TGCGCCAGCAGCTTGGAGGCAGCGGCACAAGAGACCCAGTACTTC,CASSLEAAAQETQYF
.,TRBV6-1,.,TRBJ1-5,TGTGCCAGCGGGGCGCTTTGGGCCCAGCATTTT,CASGALWAQHF
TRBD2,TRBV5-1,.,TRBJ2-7,TGCGCCAGCAGCTTCCTTAGCGGGAAACTAGCGGGCGAGCAGTACTTC,CASSFLSGKLAGEQYF
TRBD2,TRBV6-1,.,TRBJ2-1,TGTGCCTGCAGCGGGAGGGCTCACAATGAGCAGTTCTTC,CACSGRAHNEQFF
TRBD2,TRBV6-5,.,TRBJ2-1,TGTGCCAGCAGTTACGCACTAGCGGGAGATGAGCAGTTCTTC,CASSYALAGDEQFF
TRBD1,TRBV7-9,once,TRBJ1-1,TGTGCCAGCAGCTCCCGGGACAGGGGGCTAATGAACACTGAAGCTTTCTTT,CASSSRDRGLMNTEAFF
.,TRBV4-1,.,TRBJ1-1,TGCGCCAGCAGCCAAGGGGGCCCCAGCAGTGGAGCTTTCTTT,CASSQGGPSSGAFF
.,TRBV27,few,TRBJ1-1,TGTGCCAGCAGTTGGGCACAGAGAAACACTGAAGCTTTCTTT,CASSWAQRNTEAFF
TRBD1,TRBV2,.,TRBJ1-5,TGTGCCAGCAGCGGACAGGGGGGCAATCAGCCCCAGCATTTT,CASSGQGGNQPQHF
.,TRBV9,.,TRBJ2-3,TGTGCCAGCACCGGTGGGGGCAGCAGCACAGATACGCAGTATTTT,CASTGGGSSTDTQYF
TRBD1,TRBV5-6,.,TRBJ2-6,TGTGCCAGCAGCTTGGGAGGGACAGGCCATTCTGGGGCCAACGTCCTGACTTTC,CASSLGGTGHSGANVLTF
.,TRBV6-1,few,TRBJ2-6,TGTGCCAGCAGTGAAGACAGGATGGGATCAGGGGCCAACGTCCTGACTTTC,CASSEDRMGSGANVLTF
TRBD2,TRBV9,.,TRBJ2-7,TGTGCCAGCAGCGTAGCCGGCGGGGGGACCGGCGAGCAGTACTTC,CASSVAGGGTGEQYF
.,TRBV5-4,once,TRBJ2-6,TGTGCCAGCAGCTTGGGGGGGGATGGGGCCAACGTCCTGACTTTC,CASSLGGDGANVLTF
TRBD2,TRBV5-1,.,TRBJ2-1,TGCGCCAGCAGCCGGGGGGGGGCCCCCCTACCGTACAATGAGCAGTTCTTC,CASSRGGAPLPYNEQFF
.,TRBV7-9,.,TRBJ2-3,TGTGCCAGCAGCTTTCAGCAGGGAGATACGCAGTATTTT,CASSFQQGDTQYF
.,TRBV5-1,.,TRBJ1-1,TGCGCCAGCAGCTTGGGCGGGAACACTGAAGCCTTCTTT,CASSLGGNTEAFF
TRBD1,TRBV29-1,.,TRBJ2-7,TGCAGCGTTGAGATGGACAGGGGAAACGAGCAGTACTTC,CSVEMDRGNEQYF
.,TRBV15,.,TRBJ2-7,TGTGCCACCAGCAGACCGGGACTCCTCTACGAGCAGTACTTC,CATSRPGLLYEQYF
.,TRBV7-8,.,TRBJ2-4,TGTGCCAGCAGCCCTCATAATGCCCTAGTAGCCAAAAACATTCAGTACTTC,CASSPHNALVAKNIQYF
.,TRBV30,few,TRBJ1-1,TGTGCCTGGAGTTTAATGGGTTCGGGTGAAGCTTTCTTT,CAWSLMGSGEAFF
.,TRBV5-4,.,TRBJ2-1,TGTGCCAGCAGCTTGAGGACTCCGGGCAATGAGCAGTTCTTC,CASSLRTPGNEQFF
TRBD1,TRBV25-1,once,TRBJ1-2,TGTGCCAGCAGTCCCACAGGGGGGCCTAACTATGGCTACACCTTC,CASSPTGGPNYGYTF
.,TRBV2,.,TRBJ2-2,TGTGCCAGCACCAAAACCAGACAAGCAAACACCGGGGAGCTGTTTTTT,CASTKTRQANTGELFF
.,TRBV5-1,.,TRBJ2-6,TGCGCCAGCAGCTTGTCCCTCGGGGCCAACGTCCTGACTTTC,CASSLSLGANVLTF
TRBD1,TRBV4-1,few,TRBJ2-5,TGCGCCAGCAGCCAAGATTGGGCGGGACAGGGGCGGGAGACCCAGTACTTC,CASSQDWAGQGRETQYF
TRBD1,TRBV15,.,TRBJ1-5,TGTGCCACCGCCCGGGACAGAGATAGCAATCAGCCCCAGCATTTT,CATARDRDSNQPQHF